The rows below give T cell receptor beta chains drawn from one sample of a study of blood T cell repertoires in COVID-19. The protocol was immunoSEQ multiplex PCR, while the TCRdb copy is restricted to in-frame clones and leaves out a portion. The sample shows under 85,000 clones, about 80% of them seen only once. Sequenced input: peripheral blood. Source of these receptors: a man aged 45 to 65 with acute or convalescent COVID-19. Both conserved end residues are part of each CDR3. Fields, in order: CDR3 DNA, CDR3 protein, V gene, J gene, clone size, D gene. A D gene is named only where the DNA matches it firmly. Only part of the rows carry a size: once, few, many, or a class if the clone is expanded.

DNA: TGTGCCAGCAGTTCCTCCAGGGCGGGGGGGCCTTATGAGCAGTTCTTC
CDR3: CASSSSRAGGPYEQFF
V: TRBV27
J: TRBJ2-1
size: once
D: TRBD2

DNA: TGTGCCAGTAGCCCAGCGGGAGTAAAGTACGAGCAGTACTTC
CDR3: CASSPAGVKYEQYF
V: TRBV19
J: TRBJ2-7
size: .
D: TRBD2

DNA: TGTGCCAGCAGCTTGGGACAGCAAGAGACCCAGTACTTC
CDR3: CASSLGQQETQYF
V: TRBV7-2
J: TRBJ2-5
size: .
D: TRBD1

DNA: TGTGCCAGCAGCTTAGATTTCCAGGGGTTCAACGAGCAGTACTTC
CDR3: CASSLDFQGFNEQYF
V: TRBV11-2
J: TRBJ2-7
size: few
D: .

DNA: TGTGCCAGCAGCCCACTAATCCCCCCTGAGGATTGGGAGACCCAGTACTTC
CDR3: CASSPLIPPEDWETQYF
V: TRBV28
J: TRBJ2-5
size: .
D: .

DNA: TGTGCCAGCAGTAAACCGGGACAAAGCTCTGGGGCCAACGTCCTGACTTTC
CDR3: CASSKPGQSSGANVLTF
V: TRBV6-2/TRBV6-3
J: TRBJ2-6
size: .
D: .

DNA: TGCAGCGTTGAGGCCGGAAACACCATATATTTT
CDR3: CSVEAGNTIYF
V: TRBV29-1
J: TRBJ1-3
size: .
D: .

DNA: TGTGCCAGCAGCCGCACGGAGGGAAACATTCAGTACTTC
CDR3: CASSRTEGNIQYF
V: TRBV7-2
J: TRBJ2-4
size: .
D: .

DNA: TGCGCCAGCAGCTTGGGCCAGTCAAATTCACCCCTCCACTTT
CDR3: CASSLGQSNSPLHF
V: TRBV5-1
J: TRBJ1-6
size: .
D: .

DNA: TGTGCCAGCAGCGTGACTAGCGGGGGCCACGAGCAGTACTTC
CDR3: CASSVTSGGHEQYF
V: TRBV11-2
J: TRBJ2-7
size: .
D: TRBD2

DNA: TGTGCCAGCAGCCCACTGACAGGGCAGGACTATGGCTACACCTTC
CDR3: CASSPLTGQDYGYTF
V: TRBV11-2
J: TRBJ1-2
size: .
D: TRBD1

DNA: TGTGCCAGCAGCCACGGTTCCTACAATGAGCAGTTCTTC
CDR3: CASSHGSYNEQFF
V: TRBV7-9
J: TRBJ2-1
size: .
D: .

DNA: TGTGCCAGCAGGGGGACACCGAACACTGAAGCTTTCTTT
CDR3: CASRGTPNTEAFF
V: TRBV2
J: TRBJ1-1
size: once
D: .

DNA: TGTGCCTGGATGGGAAAAACCGGGACAGGGTTGAACACTGAAGCTTTCTTT
CDR3: CAWMGKTGTGLNTEAFF
V: TRBV30
J: TRBJ1-1
size: .
D: TRBD1

DNA: TGTGCCACCAACAGGGATCTGAACACCGGGGAGCTGTTTTTT
CDR3: CATNRDLNTGELFF
V: TRBV6-5
J: TRBJ2-2
size: .
D: .

DNA: TGTGCCACCAGTGATCACAGGGGACACTACGAGCAGTACTTC
CDR3: CATSDHRGHYEQYF
V: TRBV24-1
J: TRBJ2-7
size: .
D: TRBD1

DNA: TGTGCCAGCACCGTAGGGACAGGGGGATTGGGGGGCACAGATACGCAGTATTTT
CDR3: CASTVGTGGLGGTDTQYF
V: TRBV7-9
J: TRBJ2-3
size: .
D: TRBD1

DNA: TGTGCCACCAGTGATTGGGGCGGGACTGACGGCGGGGAGCTGTTTTTT
CDR3: CATSDWGGTDGGELFF
V: TRBV24-1
J: TRBJ2-2
size: .
D: .

DNA: TGTGCCAGCAGCTTTTCAGGTCCCGAGGGTAACACCATATATTTT
CDR3: CASSFSGPEGNTIYF
V: TRBV7-8
J: TRBJ1-3
size: once
D: .

DNA: TGTGCCAGCAGCCCTGACAGGCTTCTTGGCTACACCTTC
CDR3: CASSPDRLLGYTF
V: TRBV7-9
J: TRBJ1-2
size: .
D: .

DNA: TGTGCCAGCGGCCAGGGCGGTGTTGAAGCTTTCTTT
CDR3: CASGQGGVEAFF
V: TRBV7-9
J: TRBJ1-1
size: .
D: .

DNA: TGTGCCAGCAGCCTTGTAGGACAGCTGGGTTCACCCCTCCACTTT
CDR3: CASSLVGQLGSPLHF
V: TRBV4-2
J: TRBJ1-6
size: few
D: .

DNA: TGTGCCAGCAGCCCTGGGACTAGCGGGAGAGACTACAATGAGCAGTTCTTC
CDR3: CASSPGTSGRDYNEQFF
V: TRBV7-8
J: TRBJ2-1
size: .
D: TRBD2

DNA: TGTGCCAGCAGCAAAACATTCCAGGGGGGAGACACCGGGGAGCTGTTTTTT
CDR3: CASSKTFQGGDTGELFF
V: TRBV7-2
J: TRBJ2-2
size: .
D: .

DNA: TGTGCCAGTAGTATCGGACAGGGAGAAAATCAGCCCCAGCATTTT
CDR3: CASSIGQGENQPQHF
V: TRBV19
J: TRBJ1-5
size: .
D: TRBD1

DNA: TGTGCCAGCAGTCAGGGACTCGACAATGAGCAGTTCTTC
CDR3: CASSQGLDNEQFF
V: TRBV2
J: TRBJ2-1
size: .
D: .

DNA: TGTGCCAGCACCTCGGACAGGGGGCGAGGGGAGACCCAGTACTTC
CDR3: CASTSDRGRGETQYF
V: TRBV2
J: TRBJ2-5
size: .
D: TRBD1

DNA: TGTGCCAGCAGCCAAGACGGGGGGGTTGGGACAGATACGCAGTATTTT
CDR3: CASSQDGGVGTDTQYF
V: TRBV14
J: TRBJ2-3
size: .
D: TRBD2

DNA: TGTGCCAGCAGCCACTATTCGACTAGCGGGAACTACGAGCAGTACTTC
CDR3: CASSHYSTSGNYEQYF
V: TRBV14
J: TRBJ2-7
size: .
D: TRBD2

DNA: TGTGCCAGCAGCCCGGGACAGAACTATGGCTACACCTTC
CDR3: CASSPGQNYGYTF
V: TRBV7-3
J: TRBJ1-2
size: .
D: TRBD1

DNA: TGTGCCAGCAGCTTCCGCACCCCCGGACAGGCGAACTATGGCTACACCTTC
CDR3: CASSFRTPGQANYGYTF
V: TRBV7-9
J: TRBJ1-2
size: .
D: TRBD1

DNA: TGTGCCAGCAGCTTAGTTTTCTCTCTACAGGGTGGTGGCTACACCTTC
CDR3: CASSLVFSLQGGGYTF
V: TRBV7-2
J: TRBJ1-2
size: few
D: .

DNA: TGTGCCAGCAGTTTATATGGGGGCCGAGGTTATGGCTACACCTTC
CDR3: CASSLYGGRGYGYTF
V: TRBV28
J: TRBJ1-2
size: .
D: .

DNA: TGTGCCAGCAGTGTTCGGTGGGAGCAGCCCCAGCATTTT
CDR3: CASSVRWEQPQHF
V: TRBV2
J: TRBJ1-5
size: few
D: .

DNA: TGTGCCAGCAGTCCCCCGGGTTCTGGAAACACCATATATTTT
CDR3: CASSPPGSGNTIYF
V: TRBV28
J: TRBJ1-3
size: .
D: .

DNA: TGTGCCACCAGCAGAGCCGGGGTTTTAGCTAACTATGGCTACACCTTC
CDR3: CATSRAGVLANYGYTF
V: TRBV15
J: TRBJ1-2
size: .
D: .

DNA: TGTGCCTGGAGGCCGGGACAGGAATTCTACGAGCAGTACTTC
CDR3: CAWRPGQEFYEQYF
V: TRBV30
J: TRBJ2-7
size: .
D: TRBD1

DNA: TGCGCCAGCAGCGCTACAGGGGCCTCCAATCAGCCCCAGCATTTT
CDR3: CASSATGASNQPQHF
V: TRBV5-1
J: TRBJ1-5
size: .
D: TRBD1

DNA: TGTGCCAGCAGCTTATCCCTGGACTCAAAGGGGACCCAGTACTTC
CDR3: CASSLSLDSKGTQYF
V: TRBV5-6
J: TRBJ2-5
size: .
D: .

DNA: TGTGCCTGGATCAAAAAAGGGGGGGGAGCCGGCTATGAGCAGTTCTTC
CDR3: CAWIKKGGGAGYEQFF
V: TRBV30
J: TRBJ2-1
size: .
D: .

DNA: TGTGCCAGCAGCTCCCAGCGGGGGGGTGAGCAGTTCTTC
CDR3: CASSSQRGGEQFF
V: TRBV7-3
J: TRBJ2-1
size: .
D: TRBD2

DNA: TGTGCCAGTAGTATCGGGACAGCCTCGAGCTCCTACGAGCAGTACTTC
CDR3: CASSIGTASSSYEQYF
V: TRBV19
J: TRBJ2-7
size: .
D: TRBD1

DNA: TGTGCCAGCAGCCTAGGACAGGGAACAGATACGCAGTATTTT
CDR3: CASSLGQGTDTQYF
V: TRBV4-2
J: TRBJ2-3
size: once
D: TRBD1

DNA: TGTGCCAGCAGCCTCTTTAGCGGGAGGGGAGGGGTCGCACAAGAGACCCAGTACTTC
CDR3: CASSLFSGRGGVAQETQYF
V: TRBV27
J: TRBJ2-5
size: .
D: TRBD2

DNA: TGTGCCAGTAGTCCCCGGGGGGGGCCCTACGAGCAGTACTTC
CDR3: CASSPRGGPYEQYF
V: TRBV19
J: TRBJ2-7
size: .
D: TRBD2

DNA: TGTGCCAGCAGTGGGCACTTAGACTACTACGAGCAGTACTTC
CDR3: CASSGHLDYYEQYF
V: TRBV25-1
J: TRBJ2-7
size: .
D: .

DNA: TGTGCCACCAGTGATCCGGGACACAACTCTGGGGCCAACGTCCTGACTTTC
CDR3: CATSDPGHNSGANVLTF
V: TRBV24-1
J: TRBJ2-6
size: once
D: .

DNA: TGTGCCAGCAAAGTTGGCTCCGGGTTGAGGAACACTGAAGCTTTCTTT
CDR3: CASKVGSGLRNTEAFF
V: TRBV2
J: TRBJ1-1
size: .
D: .

DNA: TGTGCCAGCAGTTTGAATAGGAACACTGAAGCTTTCTTT
CDR3: CASSLNRNTEAFF
V: TRBV27
J: TRBJ1-1
size: .
D: .

DNA: TGTGCCAGCAGTCGATTTGGGACACTTAACTATGGCTACACCTTC
CDR3: CASSRFGTLNYGYTF
V: TRBV7-9
J: TRBJ1-2
size: .
D: .

DNA: TGTGCCAGCAGCTCACGACAGGGGATCGCCAATAATTCACCCCTCCACTTT
CDR3: CASSSRQGIANNSPLHF
V: TRBV7-2
J: TRBJ1-6
size: .
D: TRBD1

DNA: TGTGCCAGCAGTTCTGGACAGGGAGGCGAGCAGTACTTC
CDR3: CASSSGQGGEQYF
V: TRBV28
J: TRBJ2-7
size: .
D: TRBD1

DNA: TGTGCCAGCAGCTTAGAAGGACAGGCGGGTTGGGATTTT
CDR3: CASSLEGQAGWDF
V: TRBV7-2
J: TRBJ1-5
size: few
D: TRBD1

DNA: TGTGCCAGCAGCCTGGACAGGAACACTGAAGCTTTCTTT
CDR3: CASSLDRNTEAFF
V: TRBV6-2/TRBV6-3
J: TRBJ1-1
size: .
D: .

DNA: TGCGCCAGCAGCCCCGGCGGGGGGGCTAACTATGGCTACACCTTC
CDR3: CASSPGGGANYGYTF
V: TRBV5-1
J: TRBJ1-2
size: .
D: .

DNA: TGTGCCAGCAGTTTGCCGACTACTCACAGGGGGCAATACAATGAGCAGTTCTTC
CDR3: CASSLPTTHRGQYNEQFF
V: TRBV28
J: TRBJ2-1
size: few
D: TRBD1

DNA: TGTGCCAGCAGCTTAGTGTATCTCCCGGACACCGGGGAGCTGTTTTTT
CDR3: CASSLVYLPDTGELFF
V: TRBV7-9
J: TRBJ2-2
size: .
D: .

DNA: TGTGCCAGCAGTTCCCCGTGGAAAGTGACAGGGGGAAGTGGGGAGCAGTACTTC
CDR3: CASSSPWKVTGGSGEQYF
V: TRBV28
J: TRBJ2-7
size: once
D: TRBD1

DNA: TGTGCCAGCAGCACGGGACAGGGAACCAATCAGCCCCAGCATTTT
CDR3: CASSTGQGTNQPQHF
V: TRBV5-8
J: TRBJ1-5
size: few
D: TRBD1